A single sample gave rise to the 14 T cell receptor beta chains below, sequenced in a study of response to subunit inactivated influenza vaccine. TCRdb processed the RT-PCR reads anew with MiXCR; each CDR3 protein has one entry. In the table there are roughly 540,000 distinct CDR3 sequences, approximately 22% of which are singletons. These data are also associated with another study on T cells expressing NK-cell markers. This second study notes: A 5'RACE template switching approach incorporating UMIs was used to make TCR beta cDNA.

This specimen consisted of CD4+ T cells sorted from PBMCs, obtained 11 to 12 days after vaccination. The receptors come from a man aged 45-65 years who received an inactivated influenza vaccine.

This clonotype has only one observation. V and J are TRBV4-2 and TRBJ1-4; tentative D call: TRBD1 (6 bases). The V and J ends lost 1 base and 6 bases respectively, with 9 bases between them. The germline V gene encodes CDR1 LGHNA and CDR2 YNFKEQ. This CDR3 is 14 amino acids long. For the CDR3, the DNA is TGTGCCAGCAGCCAAGTGTCAGGGGATGAAAAACTGTTTTTT. As protein: CASSQVSGDEKLFF.

This clonotype was picked up many times. J is TRBJ1-2 and V is TRBV5-1; D may be TRBD1 (5 bases). The CDR3 covers 16 residues. V shed 4 bases and J shed 4 bases, with 20 bases lying between them. Germline lookup yields CDR1 SGHRS and CDR2 YFSETQ. The CDR3 is CASSPETEGRVYGYTF. In nucleotides, the CDR3 is TGCGCCAGCAGCCCCGAGACTGAGGGGCGGGTCTATGGCTACACCTTC.

This clonotype was recorded a few times. This chain connects TRBV28 to TRBJ2-1; 10 bases are a match to TRBD2. This CDR3 has 16 amino acids. With V trimmed by 3 bases and J by 4 bases, 6 bases remained unmatched. Looked up from germline, CDR1 is MDHEN and CDR2 is SYDVKM. The CDR3: CASSFPGTSVYNEQFF. The CDR3 DNA reads TGTGCCAGCAGTTTCCCCGGGACTAGCGTTTACAATGAGCAGTTCTTC.

The chain links TRBV5-1 to TRBJ2-3; D is ambiguous. V was clipped by 0 bases and J by 1 base, with 9 bases between them. CDR3 length equals 15 residues. Germline CDR1 SGHRS, CDR2 YFSETQ. DNA for the CDR3: TGCGCCAGCAGCTTGGCAGGTATTGGCACAGATACGCAGTATTTT. This translates into CASSLAGIGTDTQYF.

DNA for the CDR3: TGCGCCAGCAGCTTCGCACTAGCGGGGTCGGGTGATACGCAGTATTTT. It encodes CASSFALAGSGDTQYF. The chain links TRBV5-1 to TRBJ2-3, with 10 bases that match TRBD2. The CDR3 is 16 residues long. Germline trimming cut 2 bases from V and 6 bases from J; bases unmatched to any gene: 9. Germline CDR1 SGHRS, CDR2 YFSETQ.

The CDR3: CASSRTGVTQETQYF. The DNA for the CDR3 is TGCGCCAGCAGCCGTACAGGGGTGACCCAAGAGACCCAGTACTTC. The chain recombines TRBV4-1 with TRBJ2-5; TRBD1 matches at 7 bases. With V trimmed by 4 bases and J by 1 base, 6 bases remained unmatched. The V gene's germline CDR1 is MGHRA and CDR2 YSYEKL. This CDR3 is built from 15 residues.

This clonotype has a handful of counts. V is TRBV2 and J is TRBJ1-5, with D unresolved. Germline CDR1 is SNHLY and CDR2 is FYNNEI. The V end was cut by 6 bases, the J end by 6 bases, with 9 bases between. This CDR3 has 12 residues. The CDR3 coding sequence is TGTGCCAGCAGCGGTACGAGTCAGCCCCAGCATTTT. It yields the protein CASSGTSQPQHF.

The V gene is TRBV5-8, the J gene TRBJ2-1, with D perhaps TRBD1 (6 bases). Germline assignment: CDR1 SGHTS and CDR2 YDEGEE. V lost 0 bases, J lost 9 bases, and 19 bases lay in between. The CDR3 is 16 residues long. CDR3 protein: CASSLEGGRTRVEQFF. The DNA for the CDR3 is TGTGCCAGCAGCTTGGAAGGGGGAAGGACTCGAGTTGAGCAGTTCTTC.

The chain joins TRBV5-6 to TRBJ1-6; D gene ambiguous. CDR3 length: 15 residues. The V and J ends lost 0 bases and 12 bases respectively, with 16 bases between them. Germline assignment: CDR1 SGHDT and CDR2 YYEEEE. CDR3 sequence reads: CASSLAATSVEPLHF. CDR3 in DNA: TGTGCCAGCAGCTTGGCCGCAACGTCAGTTGAACCCCTCCACTTT.

This clonotype has more than one count but fewer than ten. This chain joins TRBV2 and TRBJ2-3; D might be TRBD1 (5 bases). The germline V gene encodes CDR1 SNHLY and CDR2 FYNNEI. V shed 8 bases and J shed 2 bases, with 26 bases lying between them. The CDR3 sequence is 18 residues long. The CDR3 DNA is TGTGCCAGCTTCTCGGGTGCCGGAATAGCCAGGGTCACAGATACGCAGTATTTT. Translation gives CASFSGAGIARVTDTQYF.

The chain carries TRBV6-1 and TRBJ2-1, with 7 bases matching TRBD1. V shed 6 bases, J shed 9 bases, and the junction held 11 bases outside the gene matches. Germline lookup yields CDR1 MNHNS and CDR2 SASEGT. The CDR3 totals 14 residues. Here the CDR3 reads CASSRDSGFAEQFF. The CDR3 DNA follows: TGTGCCAGCAGCCGGGACAGTGGTTTTGCTGAGCAGTTCTTC.

This sequence joins TRBV28 and TRBJ2-3; D might be TRBD2 (5 bases). The CDR3 consists of 15 residues. The V end was cut by 6 bases, the J end by 4 bases, with 17 bases between. The V gene's germline CDR1 is MDHEN and CDR2 SYDVKM. CDR3 sequence: CASSVAGERADTQYF. CDR3 bases: TGTGCCAGCAGCGTAGCCGGGGAACGAGCAGATACGCAGTATTTT. The whole variable domain, filled in from reference TRBV28 and TRBJ2-3, reads DVKVTQSSRYLVKRTGEKVFLECVQDMDHENMFWYRQDPGLGLRLIYFSYDVKMKEKGDIPEGYSVSREKKERFSLILESASTNQTSMYLCASSVAGERADTQYFGPGTRLTVL.

This clonotype was counted a few times. The J gene is TRBJ2-7, the V gene TRBV5-1, with 7 bases identical to TRBD1. The length of the CDR3 is 14 residues. Per germline, CDR1 SGHRS and CDR2 YFSETQ. Trimming took 4 bases from V and 3 from J; bases not matched to a gene: 7. The DNA of the CDR3 is TGCGCCAGCAGCCCCGGGACAGCTATCTACGAGCAGTACTTC. Residues: CASSPGTAIYEQYF.

This clonotype was seen many times. This chain links TRBV5-1 with TRBJ1-2; unclear D gene. This CDR3 region has 15 residues. CDR1 is SGHRS, CDR2 YFSETQ, per germline. Trimming stripped 0 bases from V and 0 bases from J, with 9 bases between. This CDR3 is CASSLDARSNYGYTF. CDR3 DNA: TGCGCCAGCAGCTTGGACGCCAGATCTAACTATGGCTACACCTTC.